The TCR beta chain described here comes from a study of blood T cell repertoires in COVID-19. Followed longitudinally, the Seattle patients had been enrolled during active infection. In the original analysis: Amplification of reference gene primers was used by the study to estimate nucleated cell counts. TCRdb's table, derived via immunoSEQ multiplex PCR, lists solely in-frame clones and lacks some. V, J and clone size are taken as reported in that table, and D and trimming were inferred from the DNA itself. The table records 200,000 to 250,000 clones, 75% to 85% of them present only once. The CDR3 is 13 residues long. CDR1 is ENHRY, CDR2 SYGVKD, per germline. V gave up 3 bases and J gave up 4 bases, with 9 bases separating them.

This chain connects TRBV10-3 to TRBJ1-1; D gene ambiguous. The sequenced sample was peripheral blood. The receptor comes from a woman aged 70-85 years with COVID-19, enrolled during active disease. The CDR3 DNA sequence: TGTGCCATCAGTGATCTACGAGGCACTGAAGCTTTCTTT. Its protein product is CAISDLRGTEAFF.